The rows below give T cell receptor beta chains drawn from one sample of a study of CD8 T cells in ankylosing spondylitis. TCRdb analysed the 5' RACE reads with MiXCR anew, one entry per CDR3 protein. The sample carries just under 350,000 distinct CDR3 sequences, roughly 15% recorded once. The specimen sequenced was blood, either unsorted or a sorted T cell fraction (not recorded which). These receptors came from a male donor with ankylosing spondylitis or in good health (not recorded which). CDR3s include the opening cysteine and the closing phenylalanine or tryptophan. Some rows mark clone size as missing; the rest say once, few, many or name a class of expanded clone.

J gene	clone size	V gene	CDR3 protein
TRBJ2-2	few	TRBV6-1	CASSARSSGELFF
TRBJ2-5	NA	TRBV2	CASSDLTGTGGGETQYF
TRBJ2-7	NA	TRBV27	CASRSYVGSAYEQYF
TRBJ2-7	NA	TRBV12-3/TRBV12-4	CASSFAGGPAQYF
TRBJ2-3	NA	TRBV18	CASSRSGLLSTDTQYF
TRBJ1-1	NA	TRBV12-3/TRBV12-4	CASSFRRAMNTEAFF
TRBJ2-2	few	TRBV12-3/TRBV12-4	CASSPRMETGELFF
TRBJ2-1	few	TRBV18	CASSPTHGNEQFF
TRBJ2-2	NA	TRBV10-2	CASSESHNTGELFF
TRBJ2-1	few	TRBV7-7	CASSTGGGDNEQFF
TRBJ2-7	NA	TRBV12-3/TRBV12-4	CASSLRHWGPEQYF
TRBJ2-1	few	TRBV18	CASSPPIKASGTSEQFF
TRBJ2-3	NA	TRBV20-1	CSARSPGGVGDTQYF
TRBJ2-2	few	TRBV5-1	CASTLGRATGELFF
TRBJ2-1	many	TRBV10-3	CAISGAGQGYNEQFF
TRBJ2-7	few	TRBV28	CASSFQTSAGPYEQYF
TRBJ2-7	NA	TRBV5-1	CASTPTGGYEQYF
TRBJ2-5	NA	TRBV7-8	CASSFLGGDQETQYF
TRBJ2-7	few	TRBV10-3	CAISEGQGGEQYF
TRBJ2-1	NA	TRBV6-2/TRBV6-3	CASSYSGLAGAPGDNNEQFF